These 23 T cell receptor beta chains came from one sample sequenced in a study of cytomegalovirus exposure and HLA in healthy donors. Primers: 60 Vbeta forward and 13 Jbeta reverse. The table came from immunoSEQ multiplex PCR; TCRdb's copy has only in-frame clones and leaves some out. This table has under 150,000 clones, around two thirds appearing once. The material sequenced was PBMCs. These receptors originate from a woman between 40 and 50 years old in good health and CMV-seropositive.

The chain has TRBV7-9 and TRBJ2-1, with no clear D. Trimming removed 2 bases at V and 8 bases at J, with 16 bases between. Germline V gene sequence: CDR1 SEHNR, CDR2 FQNEAQ (reference sequence). The CDR3 spans 15 residues. The CDR3 nucleotides read TGTGCCAGCAGCTTACGAGGTACTACGATCCATGAGCAGTTCTTC. Amino acid sequence: CASSLRGTTIHEQFF.

The rearrangement links TRBV6-1 to TRBJ1-2; D is possibly TRBD1 (6 bases). Germline assignment: CDR1 MNHNS and CDR2 SASEGT. The V end was cut by 1 base, the J end by 4 bases, with 19 bases between. There are 17 residues in the CDR3. The CDR3, as DNA: TGTGCCAGCAGTGAAGGGGGTCGGGTCAGGGGTCTCTATGGCTACACCTTC. Protein sequence: CASSEGGRVRGLYGYTF.

CDR3 DNA: TGTGCCGGGCTAGGGGGATTTGAGCAGTTCTTC. Translation gives CAGLGGFEQFF. The chain links TRBV7-9 to TRBJ2-1; D perhaps matches TRBD1 (6 bases). The CDR3 covers 11 residues. V gave up 11 bases and J gave up 9 bases, with 14 bases separating them. The germline V gene encodes CDR1 SEHNR and CDR2 FQNEAQ (reference sequence). Full variable domain (rest looked up from reference TRBV7-9 and TRBJ2-1): DTGVSQNPRHKITKRGQNVTFRCDPISEHNRLYWYRQTLGQGPEFLTYFQNEAQLEKSRLLSDRFSAERPKGSFSTLEIQRTEQGDSAMYLCAGLGGFEQFFGPGTRLTVL.

A few counts support this clone. V is TRBV30 and J is TRBJ2-1, with D possibly matching TRBD2 (6 bases). The CDR3 extends over 10 amino acids. In germline, CDR1 is GTSNPN, CDR2 SVGIG (reference sequence). The germline V and J ends were trimmed by 7 bases and 15 bases, with 16 bases remaining between them. In DNA, the CDR3 is TGTGCCTCTGCTCGCGGGAAGGCGTTCTTC. It yields the protein CASARGKAFF.

The chain is built from TRBV14 and TRBJ1-2; 10 bases agree with TRBD1. The CDR3 is 17 amino acids. Germline-derived CDR1 and CDR2 are SGHDN and FVKESK. With 0 bases clipped from V and 3 bases from J, the junction kept 7 bases outside the gene matches. This CDR3 reads CASSQERQGAPYYGYTF. The CDR3, as DNA: TGTGCCAGCAGCCAAGAAAGACAGGGGGCGCCGTACTATGGCTACACCTTC.

The sample holds a few counts of this clone. The chain recombines TRBV7-8 with TRBJ1-4, with D unresolved. The CDR3 is made up of 16 amino acids. V lost 5 bases and J lost 7, with 20 bases in between. Per the germline V gene, CDR1 is SGHVS and CDR2 is FQNEAQ. DNA for the CDR3: TGTGCCAGCAGCCCTAGAGATGATCTTTTGGGTGAAAAACTGTTTTTT. Its protein product is CASSPRDDLLGEKLFF.

This clone was seen more than once but under ten times. V and J are TRBV9 and TRBJ2-1; D perhaps matches TRBD2 (6 bases). The germline CDR1 and CDR2 sequences are SGDLS and YYNGEE. Trimming removed 0 bases from V and 0 bases from J, with 22 bases in between. The CDR3 runs 20 residues. The CDR3 spells CASSVDPPDMGGSSYNEQFF. The CDR3 region has the DNA TGTGCCAGCAGCGTAGATCCTCCTGACATGGGGGGAAGCTCCTACAATGAGCAGTTCTTC.

This rearrangement joins TRBV6-4 to TRBJ2-1; 10 nucleotides line up with TRBD2. The CDR3 runs to 19 residues. Germline values: CDR1 MRHNA, CDR2 SNTAGT. The junction had 13 bases not matched to a gene; V was cut back by 5 bases and J by 0 bases. The CDR3: CASSRASGGNTISYNEQFF. The DNA for the CDR3 is TGTGCCAGCAGTCGGGCTAGCGGGGGCAATACAATCTCCTACAATGAGCAGTTCTTC.

This chain uses TRBV7-8 with TRBJ2-2; possibly TRBD2 for D (6 bases). V lost 1 base, J lost 1 base, and 13 bases lay in between. CDR1 SGHVS and CDR2 FQNEAQ come from the germline V gene. This CDR3 has 17 residues. CDR3 DNA: TGTGCCAGCAGCTTAGACGCGGGGCGGGAGAACACCGGGGAGCTGTTTTTT. Its translation is CASSLDAGRENTGELFF.

This clone was seen a few times. V and J are TRBV9 and TRBJ1-3, with unresolved D. In germline, CDR1 is SGDLS, CDR2 YYNGEE. Trimming removed 0 bases from V and 0 bases from J, with 7 bases in between. CDR3 size: 15 residues. CDR3 amino acids: CASSVAPGSGNTIYF. The CDR3 DNA sequence: TGTGCCAGCAGCGTAGCTCCAGGCTCTGGAAACACCATATATTTT.

The chain has TRBV19 and TRBJ2-1; D not resolved. The CDR3 has 15 amino acids. From germline, CDR1 is LNHDA and CDR2 SQIVND (reference sequence). V dropped 0 bases and J dropped 2 bases, with 8 bases sitting between them. DNA of the CDR3: TGTGCCAGTAGTATAGACAGGCAGACCTACAATGAGCAGTTCTTC. Translation gives CASSIDRQTYNEQFF. Using reference TRBV19 and TRBJ2-1 for the parts outside the CDR3, the full variable domain is DGGITQSPKYLFRKEGQNVTLSCEQNLNHDAMYWYRQDPGQGLRLIYYSQIVNDFQKGDIAEGYSVSREKKESFPLTVTSAQKNPTAFYLCASSIDRQTYNEQFFGPGTRLTVL.

V and J are TRBV19 and TRBJ2-4; 12 bases agree with TRBD2. This CDR3 contains 22 residues. Germline CDR1 and CDR2: LNHDA and SQIVND (reference sequence). Unmatched junction bases numbered 25, after V lost 10 bases and J lost 0 bases. CDR3 protein: CATTSNPRTSGEYTLAKNIQYF. The CDR3 DNA reads as TGTGCCACCACATCCAATCCCCGGACTAGCGGGGAATATACCTTAGCCAAAAACATTCAGTACTTC.

For this clone: Other DNA sequences from this sample encode an identical CDR3 as well. The chain joins TRBV29-1 to TRBJ2-7; TRBD1 matches at 8 bases. The CDR3 is 12 residues long. Germline CDR1 reads SQVTM; CDR2 reads ANQGSEA. The V gene end was trimmed by 6 bases and the J gene end by 4 bases; junction bases not matched to a gene: 5. This chain's CDR3 is CSVQGAAYEQYF. The CDR3 coding sequence is TGCAGCGTCCAGGGGGCGGCATACGAGCAGTACTTC.

The genes are TRBV19 and TRBJ2-3; weak D call: TRBD2 (6 bases). Trimming took off 5 bases at V and 3 bases at J, with 12 bases between the two ends. Germline CDR1 LNHDA, CDR2 SQIVND (reference sequence). The CDR3 runs 14 residues. This chain's CDR3 is CASSDRGGTDTQYF. In DNA form, the CDR3 reads TGTGCCAGTAGTGATCGTGGGGGGACAGATACGCAGTATTTT.

This chain uses TRBV15 with TRBJ2-3; D possibly corresponds to TRBD2 (5 bases). The CDR3 has 17 residues. The germline V gene encodes CDR1 LNHNV and CDR2 YYDKDF (reference sequence). V gave up 4 bases and J gave up 1 base, with 18 bases separating them. In nucleotides, the CDR3 is TGTGCCACCAGCACATCTAGGACTTCTTCGCGCACAGATACGCAGTATTTT. This encodes CATSTSRTSSRTDTQYF. The variable domain in full, completed from reference TRBV15 and TRBJ2-3, reads DAMVIQNPRYQVTQFGKPVTLSCSQTLNHNVMYWYQQKSSQAPKLLFHYYDKDFNNEADTPDNFQSRRPNTSFCFLDIRSPGLGDTAMYLCATSTSRTSSRTDTQYFGPGTRLTVL.

The chain employs TRBV5-6 and TRBJ1-1, with 8 bases matching TRBD1. V lost 1 base and J lost 4; bases outside the gene matches: 6. Germline lookup yields CDR1 SGHDT and CDR2 YYEEEE. The CDR3 loop spans 15 amino acids. The CDR3 here is CASSLTDRGSTEAFF. As DNA, the CDR3 is TGTGCCAGCAGCTTGACCGACAGGGGAAGCACTGAAGCTTTCTTT. Full variable domain (outside the CDR3, taken from reference TRBV5-6 and TRBJ1-1): DAGVTQSPTHLIKTRGQQVTLRCSPKSGHDTVSWYQQALGQGPQFIFQYYEEEERQRGNFPDRFSGHQFPNYSSELNVNALLLGDSALYLCASSLTDRGSTEAFFGQGTRLTVV.

The CDR3 region is CASSPGTSGRNEQFF. The CDR3 DNA reads TGTGCCAGCAGTCCCGGGACTAGCGGGAGGAACGAGCAGTTCTTC. The chain is built from TRBV27 and TRBJ2-1, with 15 bases identical to TRBD2. This CDR3 has 15 amino acids. The V gene end was trimmed by 5 bases and the J gene end by 10 bases; junction bases not matched to a gene: 6. Germline assignment: CDR1 MNHEY and CDR2 SMNVEV (reference sequence).

This chain links TRBV19 with TRBJ2-7; 7 nucleotides match TRBD2. Germline V CDR1 and CDR2: LNHDA, SQIVND (reference sequence). The CDR3 has 14 residues. J gave up 1 base and V 10 bases, and 10 bases lay outside the gene matches. The DNA for the CDR3 is TGTGCCACCTCCCCCGGACTAGGTTCCTACGAGCAGTACTTC. Residues: CATSPGLGSYEQYF.

The chain uses TRBV29-1 and TRBJ2-1; D call uncertain. CDR1 SQVTM and CDR2 ANQGSEA come from the germline V gene. V was cut by 2 bases and J by 1 base, with 9 bases left in between. The CDR3 consists of 14 residues. The CDR3 reads CSVEPRWSYNEQFF. The CDR3 DNA reads as TGCAGCGTTGAACCCAGATGGTCCTACAATGAGCAGTTCTTC.

This clone was counted only a few times. The chain employs TRBV9 and TRBJ2-7, with 9 positions matching TRBD2. Germline V CDR1 and CDR2: SGDLS, YYNGEE. The CDR3 contains 14 residues. V was pared by 2 bases and J by 4 bases, with 4 bases of the junction left unmatched. CDR3 sequence (DNA): TGTGCCAGCAGCGTCGGACTAGCGTCTTACGAGCAGTACTTC. It translates to CASSVGLASYEQYF.

J is TRBJ2-4 and V is TRBV27; TRBD2 agrees at 7 bases. Germline V gives CDR1 MNHEY, CDR2 SMNVEV (reference sequence). V dropped 7 bases and J dropped 1; count of bases not matched to a gene: 10. The CDR3 length is 16 residues. Here the CDR3 reads CASIQPMGGAKNIQYF. CDR3 nucleotide sequence: TGTGCCAGCATTCAACCCATGGGGGGGGCCAAAAACATTCAGTACTTC.

This chain uses TRBV12-5 with TRBJ2-1; TRBD2 matches 7 bases. Trimming at V came to 2 bases and at J to 0 bases, leaving 7 bases not matched to a gene. The CDR3 has 17 amino acids. Per germline, CDR1 LGHNT and CDR2 FRNRAP. CDR3 protein: CASGLSSTSLSYNEQFF. The CDR3 nucleotides are TGTGCTAGTGGTTTGTCCTCGACTAGCCTCTCCTACAATGAGCAGTTCTTC. The variable domain in full, completed from reference TRBV12-5 and TRBJ2-1, reads DARVTQTPRHKVTEMGQEVTMRCQPILGHNTVFWYRQTMMQGLELLAYFRNRAPLDDSGMPKDRFSAEMPDATLATLKIQPSEPRDSAVYFCASGLSSTSLSYNEQFFGPGTRLTVL.

The gene calls are TRBV2 and TRBJ1-4; D perhaps matches TRBD1 (5 bases). Germline V gives CDR1 SNHLY, CDR2 FYNNEI. Trimming pared 6 bases from V and 4 bases from J, leaving 18 bases between. The CDR3 has 16 residues. This CDR3 is CASRRGLGPNNEKLFF. DNA of the CDR3: TGTGCCAGCAGAAGGGGCCTGGGGCCGAATAATGAAAAACTGTTTTTT.